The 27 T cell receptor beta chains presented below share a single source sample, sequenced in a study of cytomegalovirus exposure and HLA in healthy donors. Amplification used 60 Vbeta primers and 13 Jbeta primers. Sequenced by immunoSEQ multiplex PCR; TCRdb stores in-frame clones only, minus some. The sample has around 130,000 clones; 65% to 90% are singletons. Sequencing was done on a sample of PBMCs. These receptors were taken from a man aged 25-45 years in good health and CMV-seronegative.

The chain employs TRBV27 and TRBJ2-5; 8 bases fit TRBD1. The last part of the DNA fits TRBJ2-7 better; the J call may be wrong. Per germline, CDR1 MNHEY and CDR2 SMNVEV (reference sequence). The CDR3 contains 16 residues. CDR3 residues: CASSLSGTGGLGEQYF. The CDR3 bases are TGTGCCAGCAGTTTATCGGGGACAGGCGGACTTGGCGAGCAGTACTTC.

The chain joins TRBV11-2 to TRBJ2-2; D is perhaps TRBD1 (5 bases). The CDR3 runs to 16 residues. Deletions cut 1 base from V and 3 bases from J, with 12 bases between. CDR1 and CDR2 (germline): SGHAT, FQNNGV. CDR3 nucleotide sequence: TGTGCCAGCAGCTTAGTGTTGGGGCGCCACACCGGGGAGCTGTTTTTT. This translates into CASSLVLGRHTGELFF.

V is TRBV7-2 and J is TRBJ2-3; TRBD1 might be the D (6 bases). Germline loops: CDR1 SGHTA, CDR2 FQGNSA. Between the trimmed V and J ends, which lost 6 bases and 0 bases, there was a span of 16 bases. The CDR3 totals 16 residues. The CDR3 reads CASSPGTSISTDTQYF. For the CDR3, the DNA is TGTGCCAGCAGTCCCGGGACAAGTATCAGCACAGATACGCAGTATTTT.

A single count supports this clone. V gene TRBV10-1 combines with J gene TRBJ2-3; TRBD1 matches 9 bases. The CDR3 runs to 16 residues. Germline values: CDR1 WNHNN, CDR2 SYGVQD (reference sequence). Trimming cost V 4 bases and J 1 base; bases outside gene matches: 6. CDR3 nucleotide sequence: TGCGCCAGCAGTGGGTCCCGGGACAGGGGCACAGATACGCAGTATTTT. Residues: CASSGSRDRGTDTQYF.

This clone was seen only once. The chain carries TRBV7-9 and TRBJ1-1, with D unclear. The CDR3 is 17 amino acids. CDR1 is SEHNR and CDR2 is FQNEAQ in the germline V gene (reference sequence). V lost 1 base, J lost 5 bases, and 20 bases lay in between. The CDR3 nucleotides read TGTGCCAGCAGCTTAGATATAACGGCAGTTGGAGAGACTGAAGCTTTCTTT. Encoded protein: CASSLDITAVGETEAFF.

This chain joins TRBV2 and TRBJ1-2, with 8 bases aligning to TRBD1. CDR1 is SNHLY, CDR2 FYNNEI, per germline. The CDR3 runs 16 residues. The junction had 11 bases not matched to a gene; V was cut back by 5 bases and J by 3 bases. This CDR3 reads CASSRDLDRDHYGYTF. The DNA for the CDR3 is TGTGCCAGCAGTCGCGACCTGGACAGGGACCACTATGGCTACACCTTC.

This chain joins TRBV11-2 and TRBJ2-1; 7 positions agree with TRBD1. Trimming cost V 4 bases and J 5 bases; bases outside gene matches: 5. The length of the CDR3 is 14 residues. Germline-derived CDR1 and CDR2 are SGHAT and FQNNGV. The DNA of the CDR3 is TGTGCCAGCAGCTCCGGGACAGCCCACAATGAGCAGTTCTTC. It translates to CASSSGTAHNEQFF. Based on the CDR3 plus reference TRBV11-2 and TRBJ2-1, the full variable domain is EAGVAQSPRYKIIEKRQSVAFWCNPISGHATLYWYQQILGQGPKLLIQFQNNGVVDDSQLPKDRFSAERLKGVDSTLKIQPAKLEDSAVYLCASSSGTAHNEQFFGPGTRLTVL.

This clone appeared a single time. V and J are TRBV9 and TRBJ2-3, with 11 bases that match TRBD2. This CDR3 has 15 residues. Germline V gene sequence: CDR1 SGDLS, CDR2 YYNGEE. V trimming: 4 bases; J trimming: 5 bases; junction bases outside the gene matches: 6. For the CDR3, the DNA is TGTGCCAGCAGCATCGGACTAGCGGGCGAAGATACGCAGTATTTT. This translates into CASSIGLAGEDTQYF.

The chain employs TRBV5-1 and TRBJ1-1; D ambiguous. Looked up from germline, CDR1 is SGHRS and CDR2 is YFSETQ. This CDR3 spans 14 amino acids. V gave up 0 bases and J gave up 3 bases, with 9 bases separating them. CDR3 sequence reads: CASSLEEGYTEAFF. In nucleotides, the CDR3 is TGCGCCAGCAGCTTGGAGGAGGGATACACTGAAGCTTTCTTT.

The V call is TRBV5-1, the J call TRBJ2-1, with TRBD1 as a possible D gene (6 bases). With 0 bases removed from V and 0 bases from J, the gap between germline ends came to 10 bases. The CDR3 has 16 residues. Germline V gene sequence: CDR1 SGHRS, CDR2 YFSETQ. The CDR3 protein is CASSLAQGSSYNEQFF. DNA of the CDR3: TGCGCCAGCAGCTTGGCTCAGGGGAGCTCCTACAATGAGCAGTTCTTC.

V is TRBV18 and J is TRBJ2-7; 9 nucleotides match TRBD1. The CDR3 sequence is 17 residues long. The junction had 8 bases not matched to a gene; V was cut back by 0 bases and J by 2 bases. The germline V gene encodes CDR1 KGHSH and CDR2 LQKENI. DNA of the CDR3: TGTGCCAGCTCACCACCGGTGGGACAGGGCCATCCCTACGAGCAGTACTTC. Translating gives CASSPPVGQGHPYEQYF. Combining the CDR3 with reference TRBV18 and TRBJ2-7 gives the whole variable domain NAGVMQNPRHLVRRRGQEARLRCSPMKGHSHVYWYRQLPEEGLKFMVYLQKENIIDESGMPKERFSAEFPKEGPSILRIQQVVRGDSAAYFCASSPPVGQGHPYEQYFGPGTRLTVT.

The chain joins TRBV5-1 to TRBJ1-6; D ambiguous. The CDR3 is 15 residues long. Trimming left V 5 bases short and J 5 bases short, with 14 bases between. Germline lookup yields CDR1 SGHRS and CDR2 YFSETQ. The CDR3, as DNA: TGCGCCAGCAGAATGGACTTAAATAATAATTCACCCCTCCACTTT. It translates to CASRMDLNNNSPLHF.

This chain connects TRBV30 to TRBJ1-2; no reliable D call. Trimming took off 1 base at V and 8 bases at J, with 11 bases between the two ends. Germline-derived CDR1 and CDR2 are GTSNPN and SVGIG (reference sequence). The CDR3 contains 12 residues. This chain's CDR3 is CAWSERHAGYTF. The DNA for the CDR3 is TGTGCCTGGAGTGAGCGTCACGCAGGCTACACCTTC.

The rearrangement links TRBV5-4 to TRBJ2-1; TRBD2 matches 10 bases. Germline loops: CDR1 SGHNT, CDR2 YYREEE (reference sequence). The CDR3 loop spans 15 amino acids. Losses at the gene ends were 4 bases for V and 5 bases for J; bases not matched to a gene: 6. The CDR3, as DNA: TGTGCCAGCAGCCCAAGCGGGGGGGGAAACAATGAGCAGTTCTTC. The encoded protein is CASSPSGGGNNEQFF. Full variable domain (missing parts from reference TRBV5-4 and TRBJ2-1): ETGVTQSPTHLIKTRGQQVTLRCSSQSGHNTVSWYQQALGQGPQFIFQYYREEENGRGNFPPRFSGLQFPNYSSELNVNALELDDSALYLCASSPSGGGNNEQFFGPGTRLTVL.

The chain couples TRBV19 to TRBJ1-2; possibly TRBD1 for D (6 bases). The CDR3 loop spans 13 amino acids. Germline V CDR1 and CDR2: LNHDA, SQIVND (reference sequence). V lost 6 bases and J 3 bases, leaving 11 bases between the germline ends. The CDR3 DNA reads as TGTGCCAGTAGGGAACAGGGAGACTATGGCTACACCTTC. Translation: CASREQGDYGYTF. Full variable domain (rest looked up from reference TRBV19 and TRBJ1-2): DGGITQSPKYLFRKEGQNVTLSCEQNLNHDAMYWYRQDPGQGLRLIYYSQIVNDFQKGDIAEGYSVSREKKESFPLTVTSAQKNPTAFYLCASREQGDYGYTFGSGTRLTVV.

For the CDR3, the DNA is TGTGCCAGCAGTTTATCCCAGGGTTACGAGCAGTACTTC. Amino acid sequence: CASSLSQGYEQYF. V is TRBV27 and J is TRBJ2-7, with D possibly matching TRBD1 (5 bases). CDR3 length: 13 residues. Germline V CDR1 and CDR2: MNHEY, SMNVEV (reference sequence). Trimming removed 0 bases at V and 4 bases at J, with 7 bases between.

CDR3 DNA sequence: TGCGCCAGCAGAACCGGGACAGGGGGCGAAAGGGAAAAACTGTTTTTT. Its protein is CASRTGTGGEREKLFF. The rearrangement uses TRBV5-1 and TRBJ1-4; 12 bases map to TRBD1. The junction had 10 bases not matched to a gene; V was cut back by 5 bases and J by 8 bases. Germline V gene sequence: CDR1 SGHRS, CDR2 YFSETQ. The CDR3 consists of 16 residues. Variable domain in full (rest from reference TRBV5-1 and TRBJ1-4): KAGVTQTPRYLIKTRGQQVTLSCSPISGHRSVSWYQQTPGQGLQFLFEYFSETQRNKGNFPGRFSGRQFSNSRSEMNVSTLELGDSALYLCASRTGTGGEREKLFFGSGTQLSVL.

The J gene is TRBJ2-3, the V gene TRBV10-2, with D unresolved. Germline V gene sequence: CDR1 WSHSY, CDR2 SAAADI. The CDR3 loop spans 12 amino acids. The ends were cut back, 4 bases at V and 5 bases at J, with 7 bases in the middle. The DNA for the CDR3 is TGCGCCAGCAGTGCGTTGCGAGATACGCAGTATTTT. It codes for CASSALRDTQYF.

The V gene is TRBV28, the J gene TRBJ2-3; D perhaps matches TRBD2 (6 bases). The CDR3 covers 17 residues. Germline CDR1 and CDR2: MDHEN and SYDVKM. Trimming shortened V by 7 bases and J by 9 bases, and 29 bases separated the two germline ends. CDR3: CASMGRGASGPTGTQYF. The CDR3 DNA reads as TGTGCCAGCATGGGCCGCGGGGCCTCTGGCCCGACGGGGACGCAGTATTTT.

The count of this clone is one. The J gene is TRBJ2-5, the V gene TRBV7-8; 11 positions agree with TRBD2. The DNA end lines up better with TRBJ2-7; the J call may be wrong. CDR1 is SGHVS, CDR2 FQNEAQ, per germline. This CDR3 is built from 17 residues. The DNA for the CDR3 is TGTGCCAGCAGCCGAGATCCGGGACTAGCGGACTCCTACGAGCAGTACTTC. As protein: CASSRDPGLADSYEQYF.

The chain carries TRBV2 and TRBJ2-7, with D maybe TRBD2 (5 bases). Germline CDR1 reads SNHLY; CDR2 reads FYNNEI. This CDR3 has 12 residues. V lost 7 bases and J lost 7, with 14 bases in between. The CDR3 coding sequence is TGTGCCAGCACGCAAAGCGAGGGAGAGCAGTACTTC. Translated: CASTQSEGEQYF. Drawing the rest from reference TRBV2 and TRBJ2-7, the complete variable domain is EPEVTQTPSHQVTQMGQEVILRCVPISNHLYFYWYRQILGQKVEFLVSFYNNEISEKSEIFDDQFSVERPDGSNFTLKIRSTKLEDSAMYFCASTQSEGEQYFGPGTRLTVT.

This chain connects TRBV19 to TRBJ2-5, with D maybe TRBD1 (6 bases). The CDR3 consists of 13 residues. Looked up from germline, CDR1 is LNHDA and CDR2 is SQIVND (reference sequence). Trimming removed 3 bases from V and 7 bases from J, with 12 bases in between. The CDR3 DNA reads TGTGCCAGTAGTATTTGGGGGCGCGCGACCCAGTACTTC. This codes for CASSIWGRATQYF.

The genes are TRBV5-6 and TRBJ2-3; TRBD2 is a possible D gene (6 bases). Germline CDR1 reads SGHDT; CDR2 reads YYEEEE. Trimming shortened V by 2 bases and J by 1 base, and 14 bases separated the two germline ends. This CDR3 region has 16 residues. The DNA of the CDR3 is TGTGCCAGCAGCTTAGGTGGGAGGAGGGGCACAGATACGCAGTATTTT. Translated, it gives CASSLGGRRGTDTQYF.

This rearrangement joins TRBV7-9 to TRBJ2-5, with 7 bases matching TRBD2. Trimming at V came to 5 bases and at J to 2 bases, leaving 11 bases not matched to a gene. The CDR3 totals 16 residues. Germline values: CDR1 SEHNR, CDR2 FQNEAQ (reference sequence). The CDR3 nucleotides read TGTGCCAGCAGCCGAAAACTAGCGAAGGAACAAGAGACCCAGTACTTC. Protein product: CASSRKLAKEQETQYF. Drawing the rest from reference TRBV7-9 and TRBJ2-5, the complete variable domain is DTGVSQNPRHKITKRGQNVTFRCDPISEHNRLYWYRQTLGQGPEFLTYFQNEAQLEKSRLLSDRFSAERPKGSFSTLEIQRTEQGDSAMYLCASSRKLAKEQETQYFGPGTRLLVL.

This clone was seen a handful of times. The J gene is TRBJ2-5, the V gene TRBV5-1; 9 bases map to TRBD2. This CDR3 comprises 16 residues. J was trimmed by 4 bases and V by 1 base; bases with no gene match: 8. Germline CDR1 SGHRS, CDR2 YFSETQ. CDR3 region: CASSLPSGDNLETQYF. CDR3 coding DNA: TGCGCCAGCAGCTTGCCTAGCGGGGATAATCTAGAGACCCAGTACTTC.

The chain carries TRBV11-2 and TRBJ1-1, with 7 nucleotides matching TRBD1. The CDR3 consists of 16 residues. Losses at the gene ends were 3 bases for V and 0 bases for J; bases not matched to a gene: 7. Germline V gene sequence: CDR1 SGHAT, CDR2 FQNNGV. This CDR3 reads CASSLRDSGMNTEAFF. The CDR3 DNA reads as TGTGCCAGCAGCTTGAGGGACAGTGGAATGAACACTGAAGCTTTCTTT.

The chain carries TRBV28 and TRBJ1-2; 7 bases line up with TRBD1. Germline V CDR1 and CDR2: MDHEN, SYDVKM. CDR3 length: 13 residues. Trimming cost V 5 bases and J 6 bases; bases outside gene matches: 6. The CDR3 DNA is TGTGCCAGCAGTATACAGGGGAGTGATGGCTACACCTTC. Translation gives CASSIQGSDGYTF.